This T cell receptor (beta chain) was sequenced in a study of TIL therapy for anti-PD-1-resistant metastatic lung cancer. Study-level background: By whole-exome sequencing, median non-synonymous tumor mutation burden was less than 1.6 mutations per megabase.

As for time point: pre-treatment sample, taken before nivolumab and TIL therapy. Sequencing used immunoSEQ v3. Sequencing depth was 1.9 million or so read pairs for survey level, roughly 4.5-6 million for deep. Generated by immunoSEQ multiplex PCR, the TCRdb table keeps only in-frame clones and is missing some. The data contain about 50,000 clones, approximately 86% of them singletons. The length of the CDR3 is 15 residues. After removal of 4 bases from V and 4 bases from J, the junction contained 5 bases not matched to a gene. Germline loops: CDR1 SGHRS, CDR2 YFSETQ. The TCR was taken from a person aged 30 to 80 with non-small cell lung cancer. The sample consisted of blood, taken at baseline. The rearrangement uses TRBV5-1 and TRBJ1-6; 7 bases fit TRBD1. The CDR3 DNA is TGCGCCAGCAGCGCACGGACAGGTTATAATTCACCCCTCCACTTT. This encodes CASSARTGYNSPLHF.